This record looks at one T cell receptor beta chain sequence and its context. Antigen specificity is unknown. Germline CDR1 is SNHLY and CDR2 is FYNNEI. This CDR3 region has 13 residues. The V end lost 6 bases, the J end lost 5 bases, and 13 bases lay between the germline ends. It was with 60 Vbeta and 13 Jbeta primers that the PCR ran. TCRdb keeps only in-frame clones here, not all; method: immunoSEQ multiplex PCR. The sample has 150,000 to 200,000 clones, 70% to 85% seen once. This sample stems from a study of cytomegalovirus exposure and HLA in healthy donors. General observations from the study: Later on, an analysis found that several of the most significant clusters appeared to be linked to common viral pathogens, which included parvovirus B19.

The TCR originated in a woman aged 30 to 39 in good health and CMV-seropositive. Sequenced sample: PBMCs. The chain combines TRBV2 with TRBJ1-1; no clear D gene. DNA of the CDR3: TGTGCCAGCAGCCGGGGTCCCAGGACTGAAGCTTTCTTT. As protein: CASSRGPRTEAFF.